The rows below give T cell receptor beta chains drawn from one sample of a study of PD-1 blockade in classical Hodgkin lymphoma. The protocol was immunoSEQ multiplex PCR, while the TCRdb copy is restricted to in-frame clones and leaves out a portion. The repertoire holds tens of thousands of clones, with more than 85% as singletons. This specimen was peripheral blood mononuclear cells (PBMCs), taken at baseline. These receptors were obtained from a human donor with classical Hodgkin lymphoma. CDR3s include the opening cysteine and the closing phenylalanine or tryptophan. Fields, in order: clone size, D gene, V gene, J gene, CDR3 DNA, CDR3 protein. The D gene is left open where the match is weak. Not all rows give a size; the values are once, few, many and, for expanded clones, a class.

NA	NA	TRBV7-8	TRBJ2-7	TGTGCCAGCAGCTTAGCCAAATCCAGAATTGGATTCTACGAGCAGTACTTC	CASSLAKSRIGFYEQYF
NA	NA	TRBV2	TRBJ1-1	TGTGCCAGCAGTGAAGCTTGGAGCCTCCTCTATACTGAAGCTTTCTTT	CASSEAWSLLYTEAFF
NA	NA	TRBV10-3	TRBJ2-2	TGTGCCATCACACTCTTCCCAGGGGAAGGGGAGCTGTTTTTT	CAITLFPGEGELFF
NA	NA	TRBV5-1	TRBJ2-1	TGCGCCAGCAGCTTGGGAAGTAATGAGCAGTTCTTC	CASSLGSNEQFF
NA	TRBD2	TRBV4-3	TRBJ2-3	TGCGCCAGCAGCCAGAGCGCACTAGCGGGCGCAGATACGCAGTATTTT	CASSQSALAGADTQYF
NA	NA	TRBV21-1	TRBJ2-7	TGTGCCAGCAGCCGCCCGGGGTCCGAGCAGTACTTC	CASSRPGSEQYF
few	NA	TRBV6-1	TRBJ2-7	TGTGCCAGCAGTGAAGCGGTCGAAGCCTACGAGCAGTACTTC	CASSEAVEAYEQYF
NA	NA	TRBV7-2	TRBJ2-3	TGTGCCAGCGCCCTAAGGGACATCGATACGCAGTATTTT	CASALRDIDTQYF
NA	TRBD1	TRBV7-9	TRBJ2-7	TGTGCCAGCAGCTACCAGGGGGCCGGCTACGAGCAGTACTTC	CASSYQGAGYEQYF
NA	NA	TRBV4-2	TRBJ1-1	TGTGCCAGCAGCCAAGATCAAAACAGGTACACTGAAGCTTTCTTT	CASSQDQNRYTEAFF
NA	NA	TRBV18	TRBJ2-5	TGTGCCAGCTCACCAAGAAGTGACCCCCAAGAGACCCAGTACTTC	CASSPRSDPQETQYF
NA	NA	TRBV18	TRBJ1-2	TGTGCCAGCTCACCACCGGGAAGGGGGGACCCCTATGGCTACACCTTC	CASSPPGRGDPYGYTF
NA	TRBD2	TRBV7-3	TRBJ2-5	TGTGCCAGCAGCTCGTCTAGCGGGCTACGGGAGACCCAGTACTTC	CASSSSSGLRETQYF
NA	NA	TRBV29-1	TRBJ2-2	TGCAGCGTTGCATGGGGGGCCTACACCGGGGAGCTGTTTTTT	CSVAWGAYTGELFF
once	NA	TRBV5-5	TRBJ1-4	TGTGCCAGCAGCTTGGTGGGCCCCGAAGGGGGGAGTGAAAAACTGTTTTTT	CASSLVGPEGGSEKLFF
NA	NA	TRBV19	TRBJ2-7	TGTGCCTCGGCATTAGAGGCAGGGCCGGGCTACGAGCAGTACTTC	CASALEAGPGYEQYF
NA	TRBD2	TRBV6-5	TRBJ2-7	TGTGCCAGCGAGAAGCGGGGGGGCTCCTACGAGCAGTACTTC	CASEKRGGSYEQYF
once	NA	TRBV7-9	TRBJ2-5	TGTGCCAGCAGCTTAGGCTTGGGAGAGACCCAGTACTTC	CASSLGLGETQYF
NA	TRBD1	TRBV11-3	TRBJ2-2	TGTGCCAGCAGCATAGGACAGGGGAACACCGGGGAGCTGTTTTTT	CASSIGQGNTGELFF
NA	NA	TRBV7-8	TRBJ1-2	TGTGCCAGCAGCTATCCAGGGAGTGGGAACTATGGCTACACCTTC	CASSYPGSGNYGYTF
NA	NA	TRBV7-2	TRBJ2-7	TGTGCCAGCAGCTTAGTGGGGACAAGCTCCTACGAGCAGTACTTC	CASSLVGTSSYEQYF
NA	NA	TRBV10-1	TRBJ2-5	TGCGCCAGCAGCGCCCTGGAGACCCAGTACTTC	CASSALETQYF
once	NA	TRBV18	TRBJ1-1	TGTGCCAGCTCACCATCTGGGGACAACACTGAAGCTTTCTTT	CASSPSGDNTEAFF
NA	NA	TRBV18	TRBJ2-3	TGTGCCAGCTCACCATTTGACGGTTCCAGCACAGATACGCAGTATTTT	CASSPFDGSSTDTQYF
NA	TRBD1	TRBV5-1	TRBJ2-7	TGCGCCAGCAGCTGGACAGGGGACCCCTCCTACGAGCAGTACTTC	CASSWTGDPSYEQYF
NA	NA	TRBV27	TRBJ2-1	TGTGCCAGCAGTTTCAGACAAGCCAATGAGCAGTTCTTC	CASSFRQANEQFF
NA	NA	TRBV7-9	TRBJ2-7	TGTGCCAGCAGCCCACAATCCTACGAGCAGTACTTC	CASSPQSYEQYF
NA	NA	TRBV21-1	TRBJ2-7	TGTGCCAGCTTCGGTCTCAGGAGCTACGAGCAGTACTTC	CASFGLRSYEQYF
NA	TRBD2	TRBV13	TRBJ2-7	TGTGCCAGCAGCTTAGAGCCCCAGCGGGGGAGCTACGAGCAGTACTTC	CASSLEPQRGSYEQYF
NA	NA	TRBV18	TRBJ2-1	TGTGCCAGCTCACTTCGGACAGACTATCCCTACAATGAGCAGTTCTTC	CASSLRTDYPYNEQFF
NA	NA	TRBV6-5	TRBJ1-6	TGTGCCAGCAACAGAAATAATTCACCCCTCCACTTT	CASNRNNSPLHF
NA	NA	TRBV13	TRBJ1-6	TGTGCCAGCAGCATCGGACGGTCAAATTCACCCCTCCACTTT	CASSIGRSNSPLHF
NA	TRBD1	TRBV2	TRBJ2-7	TGTGCCAATTCACCCGGGACAGGGGATTCCGAGCAGTACTTC	CANSPGTGDSEQYF
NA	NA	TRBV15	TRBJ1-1	TGTGCCACCAGCAGAGACCGAGGGGGACGTACCTCTGAAGCTTTCTTT	CATSRDRGGRTSEAFF
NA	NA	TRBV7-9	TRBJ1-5	TGTGCCAGCAGCTTGCCGGGGCTGAGTCAGCCCCAGCATTTT	CASSLPGLSQPQHF
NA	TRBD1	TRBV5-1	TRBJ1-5	TGCGCCAGCAGCTCCTCAGGGGGCTCGGGCAATCAGCCCCAGCATTTT	CASSSSGGSGNQPQHF
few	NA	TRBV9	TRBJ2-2	TGTGCCAGCAGCGTAGGTCCCGTCGGGGAGCTGTTTTTT	CASSVGPVGELFF
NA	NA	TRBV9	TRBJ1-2	TGTGCCAGCAGCGTAGGGCATCCTGGGTCCTATGGCTACACCTTC	CASSVGHPGSYGYTF
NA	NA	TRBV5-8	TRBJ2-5	TGTGCCAGCAGCTCAAGACGGAGACAAGAGACCCAGTACTTC	CASSSRRRQETQYF
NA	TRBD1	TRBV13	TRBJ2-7	TGTGCCAGCAGCTCGGACAGGGTGAACGAGCAGTACTTC	CASSSDRVNEQYF
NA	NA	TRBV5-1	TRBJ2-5	TGCGCCAGCAGCTTGGGGCAAGCACAAGAGACCCAGTACTTC	CASSLGQAQETQYF
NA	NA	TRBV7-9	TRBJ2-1	TGTGCCAGCAGCCTGGAGACTGTGTTCTTC	CASSLETVFF
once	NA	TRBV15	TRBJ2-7	TGTGCCACCAGCAGAGAGACAGTAACCTACGAGCAGTACTTC	CATSRETVTYEQYF
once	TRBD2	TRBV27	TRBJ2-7	TGTGCCAGCAGTCCCGGGACTAGCGGATACGAGCAGTACTTC	CASSPGTSGYEQYF
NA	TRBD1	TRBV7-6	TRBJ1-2	TGTGCCAGCAGCTCCGGGCAAACAGGGGGTCCCCTTCCCTACTATGGCTACACCTTC	CASSSGQTGGPLPYYGYTF
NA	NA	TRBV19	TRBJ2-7	TGTGCCAGTACCCCAGGACTCGCACCCACCCACGAGCAGTACTTC	CASTPGLAPTHEQYF
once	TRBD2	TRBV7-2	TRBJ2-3	TGTGCCAGCAGCGAACAGACTAGCGGACGGGGGCCAGATACGCAGTATTTT	CASSEQTSGRGPDTQYF
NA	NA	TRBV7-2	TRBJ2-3	TGTGCCAGCAGCATGGACCTGTTCACAGATACGCAGTATTTT	CASSMDLFTDTQYF
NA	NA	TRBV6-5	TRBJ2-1	TGTGCCAGCAGTTCCGTCCCGGGACTTTTTTCCGAGCAGTTCTTC	CASSSVPGLFSEQFF
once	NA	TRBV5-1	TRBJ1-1	TGCGCCAGCGGGCGGACAGCCGGGGACGCTGAAGCTTTCTTT	CASGRTAGDAEAFF
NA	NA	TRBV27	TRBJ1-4	TGTGCCAGCAGTTTAGCAGCAACTAATGAAAAACTGTTTTTT	CASSLAATNEKLFF